One sample yielded the 14 T cell receptor beta chains listed below, sequenced in a study of cytomegalovirus exposure and HLA in healthy donors. The PCR was carried out with 60 Vbeta primers and 13 Jbeta primers. The protocol was immunoSEQ multiplex PCR, while the TCRdb copy is restricted to in-frame clones and leaves out a portion. The profile shows 150,000 to 190,000 clones, 82% of them singletons. Sequencing used PBMCs. The receptor source for this set is a woman between 50 and 59 years old in good health and CMV-seropositive.

This rearrangement joins TRBV7-8 to TRBJ1-1; 8 nucleotides match TRBD1. Germline values: CDR1 SGHVS, CDR2 FQNEAQ. Trimming at V came to 5 bases and at J to 4 bases, leaving 9 bases not matched to a gene. The CDR3 runs 15 residues. For the CDR3, the DNA is TGTGCCAGCAGCCCGACGACAGGGGTGAGCACTGAAGCTTTCTTT. Translated, it gives CASSPTTGVSTEAFF.

J is TRBJ1-6 and V is TRBV5-1; TRBD1 matches 11 bases. V was pared by 2 bases and J by 10 bases, with 5 bases of the junction left unmatched. Looked up from germline, CDR1 is SGHRS and CDR2 is YFSETQ. CDR3 length: 15 residues. The CDR3 is CASSLGTGGSSPLHF. CDR3 bases: TGCGCCAGCAGCTTAGGGACAGGGGGGTCATCACCCCTCCACTTT.

The V call is TRBV6-5, the J call TRBJ2-1; D is perhaps TRBD1 (5 bases). Trimming removed 2 bases from V and 7 bases from J, with 12 bases in between. This CDR3 has 14 amino acids. CDR1 and CDR2 (germline): MNHEY, SVGAGI. CDR3 residues: CASSYAGPPNEQFF. The CDR3 DNA follows: TGTGCCAGCAGTTACGCAGGGCCCCCGAATGAGCAGTTCTTC.

This clone was observed a handful of times. The chain recombines TRBV7-9 with TRBJ1-4; D remains unclear. Germline V gene sequence: CDR1 SEHNR, CDR2 FQNEAQ (reference sequence). V was pared by 0 bases and J by 0 bases, with 11 bases between. The CDR3 spans 17 residues. This CDR3 reads CASSLAHFTATNEKLFF. CDR3 bases: TGTGCCAGCAGCTTAGCCCATTTCACTGCAACTAATGAAAAACTGTTTTTT. Full variable domain (rest looked up from reference TRBV7-9 and TRBJ1-4): DTGVSQNPRHKITKRGQNVTFRCDPISEHNRLYWYRQTLGQGPEFLTYFQNEAQLEKSRLLSDRFSAERPKGSFSTLEIQRTEQGDSAMYLCASSLAHFTATNEKLFFGSGTQLSVL.

This clone turned up a few times. The chain links TRBV29-1 to TRBJ1-1; D perhaps matches TRBD1 (6 bases). Trimming took 6 bases from V and 3 from J, leaving 11 bases between them. Germline V gene sequence: CDR1 SQVTM, CDR2 ANQGSEA. The CDR3 consists of 12 residues. The CDR3 coding sequence is TGCAGCGTCATTCAGGGGCACACTGAAGCTTTCTTT. The encoded protein is CSVIQGHTEAFF.

V gene TRBV29-1 combines with J gene TRBJ2-7; D is perhaps TRBD1 (5 bases). This CDR3 has 11 amino acids. Germline loops: CDR1 SQVTM, CDR2 ANQGSEA. Trimming pared 7 bases from V and 9 bases from J, leaving 16 bases between. The CDR3 spells CSALAAGRQYF. CDR3 nucleotide sequence: TGCAGCGCCCTGGCCGCAGGGCGGCAGTACTTC.

The V and J genes are TRBV10-1 and TRBJ2-5, with TRBD2 as a possible D gene (5 bases). With 3 bases removed from V and 5 bases from J, the gap between germline ends came to 7 bases. This CDR3 is built from 12 residues. CDR1 is WNHNN, CDR2 SYGVQD, per germline (reference sequence). The CDR3 sequence is CASSDGGETQYF. In DNA form, the CDR3 reads TGCGCCAGCAGTGACGGCGGGGAGACCCAGTACTTC.

The chain uses TRBV5-1 and TRBJ2-3; D possibly corresponds to TRBD1 (5 bases). The CDR3 length is 11 residues. V gave up 4 bases and J gave up 5 bases, with 5 bases separating them. Germline CDR1 SGHRS, CDR2 YFSETQ. The CDR3 region has the DNA TGCGCCAGCAGCCAGGGAGATACGCAGTATTTT. The encoded protein is CASSQGDTQYF.

The V call is TRBV4-3, the J call TRBJ2-3; 7 bases agree with TRBD1. V trimming: 0 bases; J trimming: 0 bases; junction bases outside the gene matches: 6. CDR1 and CDR2 (germline): LGHNA, YSLEER. The length of the CDR3 is 17 residues. DNA for the CDR3: TGCGCCAGCAGCCAAGAGACAGGGATCCGGAGCACAGATACGCAGTATTTT. Its protein product is CASSQETGIRSTDTQYF.

The rearrangement uses TRBV4-1 and TRBJ2-3; TRBD2 is a possible D gene (6 bases). V was shortened by 4 bases and J by 0 bases, with 11 bases between the two germline ends. This CDR3 spans 15 amino acids. Germline lookup yields CDR1 MGHRA and CDR2 YSYEKL. CDR3 in amino acids: CASSRGGVSTDTQYF. Written as DNA, the CDR3 is TGCGCCAGCAGCCGGGGCGGGGTAAGCACAGATACGCAGTATTTT.

The gene calls are TRBV10-2 and TRBJ1-6, with TRBD1 as a possible D gene (6 bases). Per germline, CDR1 WSHSY and CDR2 SAAADI. Trimming left V 1 base short and J 9 bases short, with 10 bases between. There are 14 residues in the CDR3. CDR3 nucleotide sequence: TGCGCCAGCAGTGAGTTACAGGGAATTTCACCCCTCCACTTT. This translates into CASSELQGISPLHF.

The chain carries TRBV2 and TRBJ2-7; 10 positions agree with TRBD2. CDR3 length equals 13 residues. Germline V gives CDR1 SNHLY, CDR2 FYNNEI. V lost 7 bases, J lost 4 bases, and 4 bases stayed unmatched. The CDR3 DNA sequence: TGTGCCAGCATAGCGGGGGGCCCGTACGAGCAGTACTTC. Amino acids: CASIAGGPYEQYF.

This clone was seen a handful of times. J is TRBJ2-3 and V is TRBV11-2, with D possibly TRBD2 on 6 matching bases. CDR1 SGHAT and CDR2 FQNNGV come from the germline V gene. The CDR3 is 17 residues long. Deletions cut 0 bases from V and 2 bases from J, with 15 bases between. The CDR3 nucleotides read TGTGCCAGCAGCTTAGATAGGACGAGGGGACTCACAGATACGCAGTATTTT. It specifies CASSLDRTRGLTDTQYF.

This clone was recorded a few times. The chain has TRBV19 and TRBJ1-4; TRBD1 might be the D (5 bases). The CDR3 is made up of 15 amino acids. The germline gives CDR1 LNHDA, CDR2 SQIVND (reference sequence). Trimming took 7 bases from V and 1 from J, leaving 13 bases between them. CDR3 in amino acids: CASTVSGGTNEKLFF. The CDR3, as DNA: TGTGCCAGTACCGTCTCCGGGGGAACTAATGAAAAACTGTTTTTT.